Following are 29 T cell receptor beta chains from one sample sequenced in a study of blood T cell repertoires in COVID-19. Some clones are missing from TCRdb's copy, which holds only in-frame ones; the method was immunoSEQ multiplex PCR. The sample records roughly 25,000 clones, around 91% being singletons. What was sequenced was peripheral blood. These receptors were taken from an older man with acute or convalescent COVID-19.

The chain couples TRBV19 to TRBJ2-1, with 7 nucleotides matching TRBD2. The CDR3 extends over 14 amino acids. The V gene's germline CDR1 is LNHDA and CDR2 SQIVND (reference sequence). J gave up 6 bases and V 10 bases, and 12 bases lay outside the gene matches. The DNA for the CDR3 is TGTGCCACCTTGACCGGCCCGGGGGGCAATGAGCAGTTCTTC. Its protein is CATLTGPGGNEQFF.

This chain uses TRBV5-6 with TRBJ2-7; TRBD2 agrees at 9 bases. Germline-derived CDR1 and CDR2 are SGHDT and YYEEEE. The V and J ends lost 0 bases and 7 bases, in that order; junction bases with no gene match: 5. The CDR3 is 14 amino acids. The CDR3 region has the DNA TGTGCCAGCAGCTTGGTTAGCGGGAGTAGGGAGCAGTACTTC. Translating gives CASSLVSGSREQYF.

The rearrangement joins TRBV19 to TRBJ2-1; TRBD1 agrees at 8 bases. Germline V gene data show CDR1 as LNHDA and CDR2 as SQIVND (reference sequence). This CDR3 has 14 residues. Losses at the gene ends were 8 bases for V and 4 bases for J; bases not matched to a gene: 7. CDR3 coding DNA: TGTGCCAGTCGGTCAGGGGGCGTATACAATGAGCAGTTCTTC. It yields the protein CASRSGGVYNEQFF.

The chain couples TRBV6-2 or TRBV6-3 to TRBJ2-2; 9 bases are shared with TRBD1. CDR1 MNHEY and CDR2 SVGEGT come from the germline V gene. This CDR3 is built from 17 residues. Trimming at V came to 2 bases and at J to 3 bases, leaving 7 bases not matched to a gene. Here the CDR3 DNA reads TGTGCCAGCAGTTACAATCCTGACAGGGGGGACACCGGGGAGCTGTTTTTT. It specifies CASSYNPDRGDTGELFF.

The CDR3 here is CASSLGGYGEAFF. CDR3 coding DNA: TGTGCCAGCAGCTTAGGTGGTTACGGTGAAGCTTTCTTT. The rearrangement joins TRBV7-2 to TRBJ1-1; D gene ambiguous. Germline loops: CDR1 SGHTA, CDR2 FQGNSA. CDR3 size: 13 residues. The V end was cut by 1 base, the J end by 7 bases, with 10 bases between. Full variable domain (missing parts from reference TRBV7-2 and TRBJ1-1): GAGVSQSPSNKVTEKGKDVELRCDPISGHTALYWYRQSLGQGLEFLIYFQGNSAPDKSGLPSDRFSAERTGGSVSTLTIQRTQQEDSAVYLCASSLGGYGEAFFGQGTRLTVV.

This rearrangement joins TRBV3-1 (or the pseudogene TRBV3-2) to TRBJ1-4; D uncertain. The V end lost 1 base, the J end lost 5 bases, and 11 bases lay between the germline ends. This CDR3 is 15 amino acids long. The V gene's germline CDR1 is LGHDT and CDR2 YNNKEL (reference sequence). This CDR3 is CASSQAGVSNEKLFF. In DNA form, the CDR3 reads TGTGCCAGCAGCCAAGCCGGGGTTTCCAATGAAAAACTGTTTTTT.

This chain joins TRBV4-2 and TRBJ2-7; tentative D call: TRBD1 (5 bases). Trimming removed 0 bases at V and 5 bases at J, with 14 bases between. The CDR3 runs 15 residues. The germline V gene has CDR1 LGHNA and CDR2 YNFKEQ. CDR3 in DNA: TGTGCCAGCAGCCAAGATAGTTTAGTACAGGACGAGCAGTACTTC. This encodes CASSQDSLVQDEQYF.

This chain uses TRBV6-4 with TRBJ2-3, with 8 nucleotides matching TRBD1. The V gene end was trimmed by 4 bases and the J gene end by 6 bases; junction bases not matched to a gene: 3. The CDR3 runs to 13 residues. The germline V gene encodes CDR1 MRHNA and CDR2 SNTAGT. Written as DNA, the CDR3 is TGTGCCAGCAGTGGAACAGGGGGGGATACGCAGTATTTT. Translating gives CASSGTGGDTQYF.

This rearrangement joins TRBV18 to TRBJ2-3, with no clear D. This CDR3 contains 16 residues. CDR1 is KGHSH and CDR2 is LQKENI in the germline V gene. Trimming left V 3 bases short and J 6 bases short, with 19 bases between. This chain's CDR3 is CASSPPLGTKADTQYF. CDR3 nucleotide sequence: TGTGCCAGCTCACCTCCTCTGGGTACTAAGGCGGATACGCAGTATTTT.

V gene TRBV23-1 combines with J gene TRBJ2-1; D is possibly TRBD1 (6 bases). TRBV23-1 carries the ORF label, with uncertain function. The CDR3 is 16 residues long. Trimming took 11 bases from V and 0 from J, leaving 20 bases between them. The CDR3 spells CAQGSDRRTSYNEQFF. The DNA of the CDR3 is TGCGCCCAGGGGAGTGACCGCCGGACCTCCTACAATGAGCAGTTCTTC.

V and J are TRBV5-6 and TRBJ2-1; no clear D. The V gene's germline CDR1 is SGHDT and CDR2 YYEEEE. The V end lost 1 base, the J end lost 8 bases, and 4 bases lay between the germline ends. There are 11 residues in the CDR3. CDR3 bases: TGTGCCAGCAGCTTGATATATGAGCAGTTCTTC. Encoded protein: CASSLIYEQFF.

The chain has TRBV18 and TRBJ1-1, with TRBD1 matching over 7 bases. The CDR3 is 15 residues long. Germline loops: CDR1 KGHSH, CDR2 LQKENI. With 3 bases clipped from V and 4 bases from J, the junction kept 8 bases outside the gene matches. This CDR3 reads CASSPIQGRSTEAFF. CDR3 nucleotide sequence: TGTGCCAGCTCACCGATACAGGGGAGGAGCACTGAAGCTTTCTTT.

V is TRBV2 and J is TRBJ1-5; D is possibly TRBD1 (5 bases). Germline V gene lookup returns CDR1 SNHLY and CDR2 FYNNEI. The CDR3 sequence is 14 residues long. Trimming shortened V by 6 bases and J by 7 bases, and 16 bases separated the two germline ends. CDR3 DNA: TGTGCCAGCAGGGCACGGGGGACTGAGCAGCCCCAGCATTTT. This gives the protein CASRARGTEQPQHF.

For the CDR3, the DNA is TGTGCCAGCAGCTTATCCAGGGGGCCGTACGAGCAGTACTTC. This codes for CASSLSRGPYEQYF. V is TRBV7-8 and J is TRBJ2-7; 8 bases line up with TRBD1. Unmatched junction bases numbered 4, after V lost 2 bases and J lost 4 bases. Germline assignment: CDR1 SGHVS and CDR2 FQNEAQ. There are 14 residues in the CDR3.

The J gene is TRBJ2-2, the V gene TRBV11-2, with no clear D. Per germline, CDR1 SGHAT and CDR2 FQNNGV. The CDR3 sequence is 14 residues long. V gave up 2 bases and J gave up 2 bases, with 6 bases separating them. The chain's CDR3 is CASSLRGNTGELFF. The CDR3 DNA follows: TGTGCCAGCAGCTTACGCGGAAACACCGGGGAGCTGTTTTTT.

Here the CDR3 DNA reads TGCGCCAGCAGCTTGGTGGGCAGGGAAGTTCTGCAGTTCTTC. Amino acid sequence: CASSLVGREVLQFF. The V gene is TRBV5-1, the J gene TRBJ2-1; D possibly corresponds to TRBD1 (5 bases). This CDR3 comprises 14 residues. The germline CDR1 and CDR2 sequences are SGHRS and YFSETQ. The V gene lost 0 bases and the J gene lost 12 bases, with 16 bases spanning the gap.

The rearrangement joins TRBV4-3 to TRBJ1-2; D might be TRBD1 (5 bases). The CDR3 extends over 14 amino acids. The V end lost 0 bases, the J end lost 8 bases, and 13 bases lay between the germline ends. Germline V gene lookup returns CDR1 LGHNA and CDR2 YSLEER. The CDR3 reads CASSQEGQAGGYTF. The CDR3 DNA reads TGCGCCAGCAGCCAAGAGGGGCAGGCCGGGGGCTACACCTTC.

The chain couples TRBV9 to TRBJ2-1; 12 bases line up with TRBD2. With 2 bases clipped from V and 7 bases from J, the junction kept 16 bases outside the gene matches. Germline V CDR1 and CDR2: SGDLS, YYNGEE. This CDR3 has 19 residues. CDR3 coding DNA: TGTGCCAGCAGCGTTCCGGGACTAGCGGGTCCCCCCACACTTAATGAGCAGTTCTTC. Translation: CASSVPGLAGPPTLNEQFF.

Concerning this clone itself: A read error may account for a junction end that differs from germline. V gene TRBV19 combines with J gene TRBJ1-2; D might be TRBD1 (5 bases). The CDR3 length is 15 residues. The germline gives CDR1 LNHDA, CDR2 SQIVND (reference sequence). The CDR3 loop reads CASTLGGPLGRGVAF. CDR3 in DNA: TGTGCCAGTACCCTCGGGGGACCCCTCGGCCGAGGGGTGGCCTTC.

The chain uses TRBV28 and TRBJ1-5; TRBD1 might be the D (5 bases). The CDR3 runs 16 residues. The germline gives CDR1 MDHEN, CDR2 SYDVKM. V lost 3 bases and J lost 3, with 15 bases in between. As DNA, the CDR3 is TGTGCCAGCAGTTTGACGGGCAGGGCTCACAATCAGCCCCAGCATTTT. This gives the protein CASSLTGRAHNQPQHF. The variable domain in full, completed from reference TRBV28 and TRBJ1-5, reads DVKVTQSSRYLVKRTGEKVFLECVQDMDHENMFWYRQDPGLGLRLIYFSYDVKMKEKGDIPEGYSVSREKKERFSLILESASTNQTSMYLCASSLTGRAHNQPQHFGDGTRLSIL.

V usage is TRBV7-9 and J usage is TRBJ1-2, with 7 positions matching TRBD1. The CDR3 is 17 amino acids. With 4 bases clipped from V and 3 bases from J, the junction kept 14 bases outside the gene matches. Germline lookup yields CDR1 SEHNR and CDR2 FQNEAQ (reference sequence). In DNA, the CDR3 is TGTGCCAGCAGCTACGACCCCTTAGACAGGGAGGACTATGGCTACACCTTC. This gives the protein CASSYDPLDREDYGYTF.

V usage is TRBV6-6 and J usage is TRBJ1-2; possibly TRBD1 for D (6 bases). Between the trimmed V and J ends, which lost 6 bases and 7 bases, there was a span of 15 bases. The CDR3 extends over 13 amino acids. Germline values: CDR1 MNHNY, CDR2 SVGAGI (reference sequence). The CDR3 spells CASRESGVSGYTF. The DNA for the CDR3 is TGTGCCAGCAGAGAATCAGGGGTCTCTGGCTACACCTTC.

The chain is built from TRBV11-1 and TRBJ2-1; perhaps TRBD2 as D (6 bases). This CDR3 is 16 amino acids long. The V gene's germline CDR1 is SGHAT and CDR2 FQDESV (reference sequence). The germline V and J ends were trimmed by 5 bases and 0 bases, with 14 bases remaining between them. CDR3 region: CASSGRELSSYNEQFF. CDR3 sequence (DNA): TGTGCCAGCAGCGGTCGGGAGTTGAGCTCCTACAATGAGCAGTTCTTC.

The chain employs TRBV7-9 and TRBJ2-5, with no clear D. The CDR3 runs 13 residues. CDR1 and CDR2 from the germline V gene are SEHNR and FQNEAQ (reference sequence). Trimming took 7 bases from V and 4 from J, leaving 13 bases between them. This CDR3 is CASTQGAVETQYF. CDR3 DNA: TGTGCCAGCACCCAAGGCGCGGTAGAGACCCAGTACTTC.

CDR3 nucleotide sequence: TGTGCCAGCAGTTACCCCGAGACAGGGGCTGGAAACACCATATATTTT. Amino acids: CASSYPETGAGNTIYF. This chain connects TRBV6-6 to TRBJ1-3, with 8 bases that match TRBD1. V dropped 2 bases and J dropped 2; count of bases not matched to a gene: 5. This CDR3 is built from 16 residues. Germline V gene sequence: CDR1 MNHNY, CDR2 SVGAGI (reference sequence).

The chain employs TRBV7-3 and TRBJ2-3; no clear D gene. CDR1 SGHTA and CDR2 FQGTGA come from the germline V gene. Deletions cut 5 bases from V and 3 bases from J, with 9 bases between. The CDR3 runs to 13 residues. CDR3: CASSQTRTDTQYF. In DNA form, the CDR3 reads TGTGCCAGCAGCCAGACAAGGACAGATACGCAGTATTTT.

Only a few counts were recorded for this clone. The gene calls are TRBV7-2 and TRBJ2-5; D is perhaps TRBD2 (6 bases). From germline, CDR1 is SGHTA and CDR2 FQGNSA. The ends were cut back, 2 bases at V and 5 bases at J, with 15 bases in the middle. CDR3 length equals 15 residues. The CDR3 DNA sequence: TGTGCCAGCAGCTTATGGAGGGGAGGAGAGGAGACCCAGTACTTC. It specifies CASSLWRGGEETQYF.

The chain has TRBV4-2 and TRBJ2-3, with TRBD2 identical over 7 bases. V lost 0 bases, J lost 4 bases, and 10 bases stayed unmatched. The CDR3 consists of 17 residues. CDR1 and CDR2 (germline): LGHNA, YNFKEQ. The CDR3 here is CASSQDLRGRGSDTQYF. DNA of the CDR3: TGTGCCAGCAGCCAAGACCTGCGCGGGAGAGGATCAGATACGCAGTATTTT.

The J gene is TRBJ1-4, the V gene TRBV5-1; D unclear. The CDR3 is 15 residues long. V shed 4 bases and J shed 8 bases, with 18 bases lying between them. Germline CDR1 SGHRS, CDR2 YFSETQ. The CDR3 DNA reads as TGCGCCAGCAGCCTTTACGGGAAAAATGGGGAAAAACTGTTTTTT. This sequence encodes CASSLYGKNGEKLFF.